This TCR beta chain was recovered during a study of graft-versus-host responses after intestinal transplantation. Study-level background: The recipients all started with anti-thymocyte globulin induction and then took tacrolimus and steroids for 3 to 4 years.

General observations from the study: High graft-versus-host to host-versus-graft clonal ratios were seen in allografts of patients with graft-donor T cell macrochimerism.

Trimming cost V 1 base and J 1 base; bases outside gene matches: 9. CDR3 length: 18 amino acids. Germline CDR1 and CDR2: SGHTA and FQGTGA. Of note for this clone: Its antigen is not identified.

Assay: immunoSEQ multiplex PCR; the TCRdb copy retains only in-frame clones and omits some. The sample records more than 60,000 clones, 90% being singletons. Material: unstimulated CD8+ T cells sorted from spleen or lymph node cells, obtained before intestinal transplant. The receptor comes from a human donor who received an intestinal transplant. J is TRBJ2-3 and V is TRBV7-3, with 9 bases identical to TRBD2. The CDR3 nucleotides are TGTGCCAGCAGCTTAATAGCCGGACTAGCGTCTGGCACAGATACGCAGTATTTT. Protein: CASSLIAGLASGTDTQYF.